One sample yielded the 15 T cell receptor beta chains listed below, sequenced in a study of blood T cell repertoires in COVID-19. This table comes from immunoSEQ multiplex PCR, and its TCRdb copy is limited to in-frame clones, with some not included. The sample shows some 99,000 clones, around 75% of them seen only once. Sample: peripheral blood. These receptors came from a man aged 65 to 79 with acute or convalescent COVID-19.

This clone was observed a few times. This rearrangement joins TRBV27 to TRBJ2-7, with D uncertain. This CDR3 is built from 13 residues. Trimming pared 8 bases from V and 2 bases from J, leaving 13 bases between. Germline V CDR1 and CDR2: MNHEY, SMNVEV (reference sequence). CDR3 coding DNA: TGTGCCAGCGCCGCGTTCTTAGCCTACGAGCAGTACTTC. Protein sequence: CASAAFLAYEQYF.

This chain links TRBV3-1 (or the pseudogene TRBV3-2) with TRBJ2-3, with 7 bases identical to TRBD2. J gave up 5 bases and V 1 base, and 6 bases lay outside the gene matches. This CDR3 comprises 15 residues. CDR1 and CDR2 from the germline V gene are LGHDT and YNNKEL (reference sequence). The CDR3, as DNA: TGTGCCAGCAGCCAAGTCGGACTAGGAGTAGATACGCAGTATTTT. Protein product: CASSQVGLGVDTQYF.

Comments on this clone: As the CDR3 is not closed by the conserved phenylalanine or tryptophan, this likely results from a read error. No DNA is shown, since the ends of the CDR3 on it are uncertain; the CDR3 is the one TCRdb lists. This chain joins TRBV7-5 and TRBJ1-2; the table's D call of TRBD1 was not tested on the DNA. TRBV7-5 is designated a pseudogene. Both ends counted, the CDR3 spans 10 residues. The CDR3 is CARSLRQGQG.

This clone appeared a few times. This chain links TRBV4-1 with TRBJ1-5; a possible D gene is TRBD1 (5 bases). There are 16 residues in the CDR3. Germline V lookup: CDR1 MGHRA, CDR2 YSYEKL. V lost 0 bases and J lost 6, with 15 bases in between. As DNA, the CDR3 is TGCGCCAGCAGCCAAGATACGCAGGGAACAAGTCAGCCCCAGCATTTT. It encodes CASSQDTQGTSQPQHF.

V gene TRBV6-6 combines with J gene TRBJ2-5; 10 bases fit TRBD1. J gave up 5 bases and V 6 bases, and 12 bases lay outside the gene matches. The CDR3 is made up of 16 amino acids. CDR1 MNHNY and CDR2 SVGAGI come from the germline V gene (reference sequence). This CDR3 reads CASSPPGQGEGETQYF. As DNA, the CDR3 is TGTGCCAGCAGCCCCCCTGGACAGGGGGAAGGGGAGACCCAGTACTTC.

The chain employs TRBV28 and TRBJ2-5; 7 positions match TRBD2. The trim removed 7 bases at V and 7 bases at J, leaving 9 bases unmatched. CDR3 size: 13 residues. The germline CDR1 and CDR2 sequences are MDHEN and SYDVKM. The CDR3 loop is CASNPGPGGTQYF. For the CDR3, the DNA is TGTGCCAGCAATCCCGGGCCGGGGGGGACCCAGTACTTC.

The J gene is TRBJ2-1, the V gene TRBV24-1, with D possibly being TRBD2 (6 bases). The CDR3 has 16 residues. V was shortened by 4 bases and J by 4 bases, with 16 bases between the two germline ends. Germline lookup yields CDR1 KGHDR and CDR2 SFDVKD. CDR3 nucleotides: TGTGCCACCAGTGACACTAGCTGGAGGGTATACAATGAGCAGTTCTTC. Translated: CATSDTSWRVYNEQFF.

The chain couples TRBV19 to TRBJ2-5, with 8 positions matching TRBD1. Trimming removed 6 bases from V and 2 bases from J; junction bases left unmatched: 2. The CDR3 is 13 amino acids. Germline V gene lookup returns CDR1 LNHDA and CDR2 SQIVND (reference sequence). The CDR3 DNA is TGTGCCAGTAGGGACAGGGTACAAGAGACCCAGTACTTC. Its translation: CASRDRVQETQYF.

A few counts support this clone. The chain couples TRBV7-9 to TRBJ1-5; D is unresolved. With 2 bases removed from V and 7 bases from J, the gap between germline ends came to 6 bases. The CDR3 runs to 12 residues. Germline CDR1 and CDR2: SEHNR and FQNEAQ (reference sequence). CDR3 DNA sequence: TGTGCCAGCAGCTTATTATCCCAGCCCCAGCATTTT. This sequence encodes CASSLLSQPQHF.

The chain employs TRBV12-5 and TRBJ1-5, with D perhaps TRBD1 (5 bases). Trimming pared 4 bases from V and 16 bases from J, leaving 17 bases between. The V gene's germline CDR1 is LGHNT and CDR2 FRNRAP. This CDR3 has 12 residues. CDR3 region: CASGSGDSPSHF. For the CDR3, the DNA is TGTGCTAGTGGTTCGGGGGACTCCCCGAGTCATTTT.

This clone was counted a few times. V gene TRBV6-1 combines with J gene TRBJ2-1; 7 bases fit TRBD2. The CDR3 has 16 amino acids. Losses at the gene ends were 2 bases for V and 5 bases for J; bases not matched to a gene: 9. Germline V gives CDR1 MNHNS, CDR2 SASEGT. The CDR3: CASSERVQRDNNEQFF. DNA for the CDR3: TGTGCCAGCAGTGAACGGGTCCAGCGGGATAACAATGAGCAGTTCTTC.

The rearrangement links TRBV19 to TRBJ2-2, with D tentatively TRBD2 (11 bases). The CDR3 extends over 18 amino acids. Germline V lookup: CDR1 LNHDA, CDR2 SQIVND (reference sequence). Trimming shortened V by 5 bases and J by 4 bases, and 23 bases separated the two germline ends. CDR3 nucleotides: TGTGCCAGTAGTGGGACAGGGGTGACTAGCGGGATCACCGGGGAGCTGTTTTTT. This sequence encodes CASSGTGVTSGITGELFF.

This clone occurred a few times. The genes are TRBV19 and TRBJ1-1, with D unresolved. Trimming left V 5 bases short and J 0 bases short, with 19 bases between. The length of the CDR3 is 17 residues. Germline V gene sequence: CDR1 LNHDA, CDR2 SQIVND (reference sequence). The CDR3 loop reads CASSLGRERRVNTEAFF. CDR3 nucleotide sequence: TGTGCCAGTAGTCTGGGAAGGGAGAGGCGTGTGAACACTGAAGCTTTCTTT.

The genes are TRBV2 and TRBJ2-7, with D possibly TRBD2 on 7 matching bases. The CDR3 is 15 amino acids. V lost 4 bases to trimming and J lost 1 base, with 14 bases between them. CDR1 SNHLY and CDR2 FYNNEI come from the germline V gene. DNA for the CDR3: TGTGCCAGCAGTGGAGGGGGGGCTCCTTCCTACGAGCAGTACTTC. Residues: CASSGGGAPSYEQYF.

There are a few counts of this clone. This chain joins TRBV24-1 and TRBJ2-1, with D hard to call. V lost 5 bases and J 8 bases, leaving 6 bases between the germline ends. The germline gives CDR1 KGHDR, CDR2 SFDVKD. The CDR3 extends over 11 amino acids. The CDR3 DNA follows: TGTGCCACCAGTGCAAGCGATGAGCAGTTCTTC. Residues: CATSASDEQFF.